These 10 T cell receptor beta chains came from one sample sequenced in a study of chronic HIV infection and antiretroviral therapy. TCRdb re-analysed the 5' RACE reads in MiXCR, keeping a single row per CDR3 protein. The sample shows some 38,000 distinct CDR3 sequences, roughly 8.8% of them seen only once. Material: peripheral blood. Receptors were obtained from an adult who had HIV and had not received antiretroviral therapy, or was an uninfected healthy control (not recorded which).

This clonotype was picked up many times. The chain has TRBV5-1 and TRBJ2-7; D gene uncertain. V shed 3 bases and J shed 2 bases, with 3 bases lying between them. The CDR3 contains 11 residues. The germline V gene encodes CDR1 SGHRS and CDR2 YFSETQ. This CDR3 is CASSSTYEQYF. CDR3 sequence (DNA): TGCGCCAGCAGCTCGACCTACGAGCAGTACTTC. Using reference TRBV5-1 and TRBJ2-7 for the parts outside the CDR3, the full variable domain is KAGVTQTPRYLIKTRGQQVTLSCSPISGHRSVSWYQQTPGQGLQFLFEYFSETQRNKGNFPGRFSGRQFSNSRSEMNVSTLELGDSALYLCASSSTYEQYFGPGTRLTVT.

This clonotype was recorded many times. The chain employs TRBV24-1 and TRBJ2-1; D might be TRBD1 or TRBD2, each matching 5 bases. Germline V gene data show CDR1 as KGHDR and CDR2 as SFDVKD. The CDR3 runs 13 residues. The V end was cut by 5 bases, the J end by 2 bases, with 6 bases between. The CDR3 coding sequence is TGTGCCACCAGTGCGGGGCCCTACAATGAGCAGTTCTTC. This translates into CATSAGPYNEQFF.

This clonotype has just one count. A junction boundary mismatches the germline segment, possibly from a read error. The rearrangement links TRBV28 to TRBJ1-1, with a weak D call TRBD1 (6 bases). CDR1 and CDR2 (germline): MDHEN, SYDVKM. This CDR3 has 15 residues. The CDR3 reads CASSLWIDRNTETFF. The CDR3 DNA reads as TGTGCCAGCAGTTTATGGATCGACAGGAACACTGAAACTTTCTTT.

The gene calls are TRBV28 and TRBJ1-1; weak D call: TRBD1 (5 bases). V was cut by 3 bases and J by 3 bases, with 20 bases left in between. The CDR3 has 17 residues. Germline V CDR1 and CDR2: MDHEN, SYDVKM. CDR3 nucleotide sequence: TGTGCCAGCAGTTTTATATCGCTAAGTGGAGGGGACACTGAAGCTTTCTTT. Translating it yields CASSFISLSGGDTEAFF.

In this sample, this clonotype turned up many times. V is TRBV5-1 and J is TRBJ1-1; D gene ambiguous. V lost 4 bases to trimming and J lost 1 base, with 8 bases between them. The CDR3 has 13 amino acids. Germline-derived CDR1 and CDR2 are SGHRS and YFSETQ. The CDR3 loop is CASSLDPNTEAFF. CDR3 DNA sequence: TGCGCCAGCAGCCTTGACCCGAACACTGAAGCTTTCTTT.

With respect to this clonotype: This clone may be a read error of a much larger clone one base away. The chain carries TRBV5-1 and TRBJ2-2, with a weak D call TRBD1 (5 bases). CDR3 size: 15 residues. Germline CDR1 and CDR2: SGHRS and YFSETQ. V was clipped by 5 bases and J by 5 bases, with 16 bases between them. As DNA, the CDR3 is TGCGCCAGCAGGCCCAGGGTCCCTCCGACCGGGGAGCTGTTTTTT. This sequence encodes CASRPRVPPTGELFF.

Comments on this clonotype: One base away lies a much larger clone, so this may be a sequencing read error. No conserved phenylalanine or tryptophan ends this CDR3, so it is likely a read error. V is TRBV28 and J is TRBJ2-7; 14 bases align to TRBD2. Germline values: CDR1 MDHEN, CDR2 SYDVKM. The CDR3 sequence is 18 residues long. Unmatched junction bases numbered 13, after V lost 4 bases and J lost 5 bases. Written as DNA, the CDR3 is TGTGCCAGCAGTTCCTCGGGACTAGCGGGAGCGGGGGTGGACGAGCAGTACCTC. This encodes CASSSSGLAGAGVDEQYL.

This CDR3 reads CASRSGGAEETQYF. DNA for the CDR3: TGTGCCAGCAGGTCGGGGGGGGCAGAAGAGACCCAGTACTTC. The chain has TRBV28 and TRBJ2-5; 8 nucleotides match TRBD2. Germline trimming cut 6 bases from V and 3 bases from J; bases unmatched to any gene: 6. Germline lookup yields CDR1 MDHEN and CDR2 SYDVKM. The CDR3 extends over 14 amino acids.

This clonotype was observed a few times. The chain links TRBV10-3 to TRBJ2-1, with D perhaps matching TRBD2 (5 bases). This CDR3 spans 14 amino acids. CDR1 is ENHRY and CDR2 is SYGVKD in the germline V gene. The V end was cut by 3 bases, the J end by 6 bases, with 12 bases between. The CDR3 bases are TGTGCCATCAGTGAAGGACTGGCTACCAATGAGCAGTTCTTC. Its protein product is CAISEGLATNEQFF.

A note on this clonotype: A read error may account for a junction end that differs from germline. CDR3 protein: CASSSGTSGKLDF. DNA of the CDR3: TGTGCCAGCAGCTCAGGGACTAGCGGAAAGCTGGACTTC. The V and J genes are TRBV7-2 and TRBJ2-7; 11 bases fit TRBD2. The germline gives CDR1 SGHTA, CDR2 FQGNSA. The CDR3 has 13 amino acids.